This is a list of T cell receptor beta chains from one sample in a study of monozygotic twins with inflammatory bowel disease. From its re-call of the 5' RACE reads, TCRdb lists each CDR3 protein once, without DNA. The table lists about 380,000 distinct CDR3 sequences, with about 2.5% in the top ten. Sequenced: blood. Receptor source: a human donor with ulcerative colitis or Crohn's disease, or a healthy co-twin of an affected twin (not recorded which). CDR3s include the opening cysteine and the closing phenylalanine or tryptophan.

v_gene,len,j_gene,CDR3aa
TRBV4-2,18,TRBJ2-6,CASSQVKRHNSGANVLTF
TRBV4-2,15,TRBJ2-6,CASSPPTSGANVLTF
TRBV12-3/TRBV12-4,16,TRBJ2-1,CASRDDGGSSYNEQFF
TRBV12-3/TRBV12-4,14,TRBJ1-2,CASSPSGTLYGYTF
TRBV4-1,15,TRBJ2-4,CASSQVPADKNIQYF
TRBV12-3/TRBV12-4,14,TRBJ2-1,CASCGGVGDNEQFF
TRBV6-5,13,TRBJ2-3,CASSYLDTDTQYF
TRBV29-1,13,TRBJ2-5,CSVGTGLRETQYF
TRBV5-4,14,TRBJ1-2,CASSLGPANYGYTF
TRBV18,13,TRBJ2-3,CASSQEVTDTQYF
TRBV14,15,TRBJ2-7,CASSHHPGQNYEQYF
TRBV29-1,14,TRBJ2-5,CSVVGQAAQETQYF
TRBV12-3/TRBV12-4,13,TRBJ2-7,CASSLGTPTEQYF
TRBV5-1,17,TRBJ2-6,CASSLSTGNGGANVLTF
TRBV5-1,13,TRBJ1-5,CASSLAVGQPQHF
TRBV7-6,15,TRBJ1-5,CASSPGIYSNQPQHF
TRBV13,12,TRBJ2-7,CASSLGYYEQYF
TRBV25-1,14,TRBJ2-1,CASSRFGTYNEQFF
TRBV12-3/TRBV12-4,15,TRBJ2-1,CASSPPGLAGNEQFF
TRBV18,17,TRBJ2-7,CASSPSRGQGVSYEQYF
TRBV4-2,13,TRBJ1-5,CASSGQGDQPQHF
TRBV18,15,TRBJ1-1,CASSPPAGANTEAFF
TRBV9,13,TRBJ1-3,CASSVSGENTIYF
TRBV24-1,15,TRBJ2-1,CATRPSGFSYNEQFF
TRBV10-2,13,TRBJ2-3,CASSEGIGGTQYF
TRBV3-1,15,TRBJ2-7,CASSHMRDRGYEQYF
TRBV29-1,13,TRBJ2-7,CSVFSGNSYEQYF
TRBV27,13,TRBJ2-6,CSSGGAGANVLTF
TRBV5-1,13,TRBJ2-7,CASSIEASAGQYF